The rows below give T cell receptor beta chains drawn from one sample of a study of T cells in Graves' hyperthyroidism and ophthalmopathy. TCRdb reanalysed the multiplex PCR reads using MiXCR and keeps one entry per CDR3 protein. This sample has nearly 750,000 distinct CDR3 sequences, with 30% to 40% found just once. The material sequenced was blood. The source of these receptors is a woman aged 40 to 50 with Graves' hyperthyroidism. The CDR3 runs from the conserved cysteine through the conserved F or W. D genes are given only for firm matches. Size is stated for part of the rows, as once, few or many counts, or as a class when the clone is expanded.

d_call	v_call	j_call	clone_size	cdr3_aa	cdr3_nt
.	TRBV7-9	TRBJ2-5	many	CASSSTENQETQYF	TGTGCCAGCAGCTCGACAGAAAACCAAGAGACCCAGTACTTC
.	TRBV19	TRBJ1-6	few	CASSRGPQALHF	TGTGCCAGTAGTAGGGGACCCCAGGCCCTCCACTTT
.	TRBV29-1	TRBJ2-7	many	CSATPRGTYEQYF	TGCAGCGCCACACCGAGAGGGACCTACGAGCAGTACTTC
.	TRBV11-3	TRBJ1-1	many	CASSSTLLGGEAFF	TGTGCCAGCAGCTCGACCCTCCTGGGTGGTGAAGCTTTCTTT
TRBD1	TRBV7-8	TRBJ1-6	.	CASSLAPGTENSPLHF	TGTGCCAGCAGCTTAGCACCCGGGACAGAGAATTCACCCCTCCACTTT
.	TRBV29-1	TRBJ1-4	many	CSVEEGDAANEKLFF	TGCAGCGTTGAAGAAGGGGATGCGGCTAATGAAAAACTGTTTTTT
TRBD1	TRBV12-3/TRBV12-4	TRBJ2-7	.	CASSNWTGVSFYEQYF	TGTGCCAGCAGTAACTGGACAGGGGTCTCATTCTACGAGCAGTACTTC
TRBD2	TRBV7-3	TRBJ2-3	.	CASSQSSGGAHSQYF	TGTGCCAGCAGCCAATCTAGCGGGGGGGCTCATTCGCAGTATTTT
.	TRBV6-2/TRBV6-3	TRBJ1-5	few	CASSYSAGTQPQHF	TGTGCCAGCAGTTACTCGGCAGGTACTCAGCCCCAGCATTTT
.	TRBV10-1	TRBJ2-7	many	CASSVDYSYEQYF	TGCGCCAGCAGTGTGGACTACTCCTACGAGCAGTACTTC
TRBD1	TRBV7-2	TRBJ2-2	few	CASSFQGARVTGELFF	TGTGCCAGCAGCTTCCAGGGGGCGCGGGTCACCGGGGAGCTGTTTTTT
.	TRBV10-3	TRBJ1-1	.	CASVRDTEAFF	TGTGCCTCCGTTCGGGACACTGAAGCTTTCTTT
.	TRBV20-1	TRBJ1-1	.	CSAIPSGDGLNTEAFF	TGCAGTGCTATTCCTTCCGGGGATGGCCTCAACACTGAAGCTTTCTTT
.	TRBV14	TRBJ1-4	few	CASSQDYVGEKLFF	TGTGCCAGCAGCCAAGATTACGTAGGAGAAAAACTGTTTTTT
.	TRBV7-9	TRBJ1-2	many	CASSLGGHTGFGYTF	TGTGCCAGCAGCTTAGGGGGCCACACAGGGTTTGGCTACACCTTC
TRBD2	TRBV10-3	TRBJ2-7	once	CAISALAGKYEQYF	TGTGCCATCAGTGCACTAGCGGGGAAATACGAGCAGTACTTC
.	TRBV6-1	TRBJ2-7	.	CASSEALGVSYEQYF	TGTGCCAGCAGTGAAGCGCTGGGCGTCTCCTACGAGCAGTACTTC
.	TRBV15	TRBJ1-3	many	CATTRSGGSLGNTIYF	TGTGCCACCACCCGATCTGGGGGATCGTTGGGAAACACCATATATTTT
.	TRBV6-5	TRBJ1-6	few	CASVVVQGLLPLHF	TGTGCCAGCGTCGTCGTGCAGGGACTTTTACCCCTCCACTTT
.	TRBV6-5	TRBJ1-6	once	CASRTPNQPLHF	TGTGCCAGCAGAACACCTAATCAGCCCCTCCACTTT
.	TRBV7-8	TRBJ1-4	many	CASSLDATNEKLFF	TGTGCCAGCAGTTTAGACGCGACTAATGAAAAACTGTTTTTT
TRBD1	TRBV20-1	TRBJ2-7	.	CSAGTGTGGSYEQYF	TGCAGTGCGGGAACCGGGACAGGGGGATCCTACGAGCAGTACTTC
.	TRBV7-2	TRBJ1-2	.	CASSHYRDGYTF	TGTGCCAGCAGCCATTACAGGGATGGCTACACCTTC
.	TRBV7-2	TRBJ2-7	many	CASSLVGSGGTYEQYF	TGTGCCAGCAGCTTAGTAGGGTCGGGCGGGACCTACGAGCAGTACTTC
.	TRBV12-3/TRBV12-4	TRBJ2-5	few	CASSGGGVPETQYF	TGTGCCAGCAGCGGAGGGGGAGTTCCGGAGACCCAGTACTTC
.	TRBV28	TRBJ1-2	.	CAIFHGARGYTF	TGTGCCATTTTCCACGGGGCGCGTGGCTACACCTTC
.	TRBV7-8	TRBJ1-5	.	CASSLAPGPNQPQHF	TGTGCCAGCAGCTTAGCTCCGGGCCCCAATCAGCCCCAGCATTTT
.	TRBV5-1	TRBJ1-1	few	CASSRRWGENTEAFF	TGCGCCAGCAGCCGTCGTTGGGGAGAGAACACTGAAGCTTTCTTT
.	TRBV7-9	TRBJ1-6	.	CASSLPLHF	TGTGCCAGCAGCTTACCCCTCCACTTT
.	TRBV19	TRBJ2-2	.	CASSIGVATNLANTGELFF	TGTGCCAGTAGTATAGGGGTTGCCACCAACCTCGCGAACACCGGGGAGCTGTTTTTT
.	TRBV5-5	TRBJ1-2	.	CASSWSGDQGGYTF	TGTGCCAGCAGCTGGAGCGGGGATCAGGGTGGCTACACCTTC
.	TRBV19	TRBJ2-7	many	CASSFQGSYEQYF	TGTGCCAGCAGTTTTCAGGGTTCCTACGAGCAGTACTTC
.	TRBV28	TRBJ1-1	.	CASSFFGLEAFF	TGTGCCAGCAGTTTTTTTGGGCTGGAAGCTTTCTTT
.	TRBV20-1	TRBJ2-5	.	CSDGTGQETQYF	TGCAGTGATGGGACCGGCCAGGAGACCCAGTACTTC
TRBD1	TRBV29-1	TRBJ2-4	.	CSVVRQGLAKNIQYF	TGCAGCGTTGTACGACAGGGCCTAGCCAAAAACATTCAGTACTTC
TRBD2	TRBV5-1	TRBJ2-1	many	CASTASGAYNEQFF	TGCGCCAGCACCGCTAGCGGGGCCTACAATGAGCAGTTCTTC
.	TRBV20-1	TRBJ2-2	few	CSARGYLTGELFF	TGCAGTGCTAGGGGGTATCTCACCGGGGAGCTGTTTTTT
TRBD1	TRBV2	TRBJ1-5	.	CASSGDREAEHF	TGTGCCAGCAGTGGGGACAGGGAGGCTGAGCATTTT
TRBD2	TRBV20-1	TRBJ2-7	many	CSARELAGDEQYF	TGCAGTGCTAGGGAACTAGCGGGAGACGAGCAGTACTTC
TRBD1	TRBV27	TRBJ1-2	few	CASSPDRTPNYGYTF	TGTGCCAGCAGCCCGGACAGGACTCCTAACTATGGCTACACCTTC
TRBD1	TRBV7-2	TRBJ1-1	.	CASSPGQGAGKAEAFF	TGTGCCAGCAGCCCGGGACAGGGGGCCGGGAAGGCTGAAGCTTTCTTT
.	TRBV5-6	TRBJ2-5	many	CASSVGKTQYF	TGTGCCAGCAGTGTCGGGAAGACCCAGTACTTC
TRBD1	TRBV6-2/TRBV6-3	TRBJ1-1	few	CASSAPGGMNTEAFF	TGTGCCAGCAGTGCTCCAGGGGGGATGAACACTGAAGCTTTCTTT
TRBD2	TRBV19	TRBJ2-7	.	CASSMQGTSNEQYF	TGTGCCAGTAGTATGCAGGGGACTAGCAACGAGCAGTACTTC
.	TRBV4-1	TRBJ2-7	.	CASSQDPVGSMQKEQYF	TGCGCCAGCAGCCAAGATCCGGTTGGGTCCATGCAAAAGGAGCAGTACTTC